Included here is one TCR beta chain sequence, with context. This clonotype showed up many times. Its specific antigen is unknown. It has no much larger one-base neighbor in the sample; base qualities were not kept. The source of the sample is a study of T cell repertoires in cytomegalovirus infection (dated 2019 in TCRdb). Some background on the complete study: The HLA type of each donor mattered for the analysis, because public TCR beta signatures pointed to carriage of CMV infection along with the matching HLA type. The paper's findings and limits, for the study overall: Carriers of CMV infection plus the relevant HLA type were discriminated by the cumulative frequency of public TCR beta family members in the study cohort and in an independent roughly 370-donor cohort. The ex vivo response was dominated by HLA-C-restricted CMV-specific TCR beta clonotypes, which also provided the single most frequent clonotype in two of eight donors.

The cysteine opens and the phenylalanine closes a CDR3 of 17 amino acids. Only CDR3 DNA remains: 51 bases, in frame from the first base. V loses 0 bases at its end and J loses 7 bases; junction bases beyond the gene matches: 11. Sequencing used an Illumina HiSeq 1500. The public sequencing data were trimmed at Q25 with fastp and processed into clonotypes with MiXCR by TCRdb, which kept only in-frame beta chains. Duplicate CDR3 protein sequences are folded into a single record with the most common DNA and genes. The sample has roughly 280,000 distinct CDR3 sequences on record, around 15% of them singletons. The top ten hold 8.5% to 9% of the sample.

The V and J genes are TRBV12-3 or TRBV12-4 and TRBJ1-5; 8 central nucleotides agree with TRBD1. The source is a human donor in good health (CMV status not recorded). Some clones in this sample may be carry-over from other donors' samples. The sample consisted of PBMCs. CDR3 protein: CASSLARARGPRQPQHF. The DNA is TGTGCCAGCAGTTTAGCGCGGGCCAGGGGGCCCAGACAGCCCCAGCATTTT.